This is a list of T cell receptor beta chains from one sample in a study of Graves' ophthalmopathy and Graves' hyperthyroidism. One entry per CDR3 protein, called by TCRdb with MiXCR from the multiplex PCR reads. The profile shows approximately 700,000 distinct CDR3 sequences, 40% of them singletons. What was sequenced was peripheral blood. These receptors all stem from an adult man with Graves' ophthalmopathy. The CDR3 runs from the conserved cysteine through the conserved F or W. D genes are given only for firm matches. Size tells how often a clone was seen (once, few, many) or the class of an expanded clone, and some rows leave it out.

D,J,size,V,length,DNA,CDR3
TRBD1,TRBJ1-5,many,TRBV29-1,14,TGCAGCGCCTGGGACAGGGAGGGCAATCAGCCCCAGCATTTT,CSAWDREGNQPQHF
NA,TRBJ2-2,NA,TRBV7-9,13,TGTGCCAGCAGCTCGGCTAGGGCCGGGGAGCTGTTTTTT,CASSSARAGELFF
NA,TRBJ2-5,NA,TRBV7-9,17,TGTGCCAGCAGCCAGGGGGTAAGCGGGGAGCCCCAAGAGACCCAGTACTTC,CASSQGVSGEPQETQYF
TRBD1,TRBJ1-4,many,TRBV10-3,15,TGTGCCACCTCGACCGGACAGGGCCAAAACGAAAAACTGTTTTTT,CATSTGQGQNEKLFF
TRBD1,TRBJ1-2,NA,TRBV15,15,TGTGCCACCAGCAGAGGGACAGGATCCCTCTATGGCTACACCTTC,CATSRGTGSLYGYTF
NA,TRBJ1-1,few,TRBV12-3/TRBV12-4,13,TGTGCCAGCAGTTGGGGGGCGAACACTGAAGCTTTCTTT,CASSWGANTEAFF
NA,TRBJ2-7,few,TRBV20-1,14,TGCAGTGTTAGAGATGGGACGGTTCCCTACGAGCAGTACTTC,CSVRDGTVPYEQYF
NA,TRBJ2-6,NA,TRBV11-2,14,TGTGCCAGCAGACCGGACTCTGGGGCCAACGTCCTGACTTTC,CASRPDSGANVLTF
NA,TRBJ1-5,NA,TRBV20-1,14,TGCAGTGCTAGTTGGCAGAGAGGAAATCAGCCCCAGCATTTT,CSASWQRGNQPQHF
NA,TRBJ1-5,NA,TRBV10-1,13,TGTGCCAGCAGTAAAGTAGGCGGACAGCCCCAGCATTTT,CASSKVGGQPQHF
NA,TRBJ1-6,many,TRBV2,11,TGTGCCAGCAGTGTCGGTTCACCCCTCCACTTT,CASSVGSPLHF
NA,TRBJ1-1,NA,TRBV20-1,16,TGCAGTGCTAGAGGGAATTGGGGGGCTGTATCGACTGAAGCTTTCTTT,CSARGNWGAVSTEAFF
NA,TRBJ2-7,NA,TRBV20-1,12,TGCAGTGCTAGTCACAGGGAGTACGAGCAGTACTTC,CSASHREYEQYF
NA,TRBJ2-7,NA,TRBV7-9,13,TGTGCCAGCAGCTTAGACTGGGATTACGAGCAGTACTTC,CASSLDWDYEQYF
NA,TRBJ1-5,few,TRBV24-1,13,TGTGCTAGAGCCACCCACGGGGGCCAGCCCCAGCATTTT,CARATHGGQPQHF
NA,TRBJ1-5,many,TRBV20-1,13,TGCAGTGCTAGAGCGCAGGGAGGGCAGCCCCAGCATTTT,CSARAQGGQPQHF
NA,TRBJ2-7,many,TRBV7-9,13,TGTGCCAGCAGCTTACCTGCTCTTGGCGAGCAGTACTTC,CASSLPALGEQYF
TRBD1,TRBJ1-2,NA,TRBV9,15,TGTGCCAGCAGCCAAGTGGGACAGATGTGGCATGGCTACACCTTC,CASSQVGQMWHGYTF
TRBD1,TRBJ1-2,NA,TRBV24-1,13,TGTGCCACCAGTACTTCAGGGGGCGATGGCTACACCTTC,CATSTSGGDGYTF
NA,TRBJ1-2,NA,TRBV20-1,12,TGCAGTGCTAGAGGAAGGACTAGCGGCTACACCTTC,CSARGRTSGYTF
NA,TRBJ1-1,many,TRBV7-9,13,TGTGCCAGCAGTCCTGACGGGTACACTGAAGCTTTCTTT,CASSPDGYTEAFF
NA,TRBJ1-5,NA,TRBV25-1,15,TGTGCCAGCAGCCAAATGACGTATCAATATCAGCCCCAGCATTTT,CASSQMTYQYQPQHF
NA,TRBJ1-1,NA,TRBV25-1,18,TGTGCCAGCAGCTTCATGGGATGGGGGGGCGGTCAAGACACTGAAGCTTTCTTT,CASSFMGWGGGQDTEAFF
NA,TRBJ1-1,few,TRBV20-1,13,TGCAGTGCTAGAGAGGGCCGGAACACTGAAGCTTTCTTT,CSAREGRNTEAFF
NA,TRBJ1-1,many,TRBV19,14,TGTGCCAGTAGTTTCGGGACACGAAACACTGAAGCTTTCTTT,CASSFGTRNTEAFF
NA,TRBJ2-5,many,TRBV2,14,TGTGCCAGCAAAAGGGGCGAGGCTCGAGAGACCCAGTACTTC,CASKRGEARETQYF
TRBD1,TRBJ2-2,once,TRBV7-9,16,TGTGCCAGCAGCAGATCCGGGACAGGAAGGACCGGGAAGCTGTTTTTT,CASSRSGTGRTGKLFF
NA,TRBJ2-7,NA,TRBV29-1,12,TGCAGCGTTGAACGGTCCGGCTACGAGCAGTACTTC,CSVERSGYEQYF
NA,TRBJ1-5,NA,TRBV19,15,TGTGCCAGTAGTCCCCCTCGGCAGGTCAATCAGCCCCAGCATTTT,CASSPPRQVNQPQHF
TRBD1,TRBJ1-6,NA,TRBV9,16,TGTGCCAGCAGCCAAGCCGGGACAGGGAGTAATTCACCCCTCCACTTT,CASSQAGTGSNSPLHF
TRBD1,TRBJ1-1,many,TRBV5-8,12,TGTGCCAGCAGCATCTACAGGGGGAAAGCTTTCTTT,CASSIYRGKAFF
NA,TRBJ2-2,NA,TRBV25-1,17,TGTGCCAGCAGTTACATCCTCCTGCAGGCAAACACCGGGGAGCTGTTTTTT,CASSYILLQANTGELFF
TRBD1,TRBJ2-6,many,TRBV11-3,16,TGTGCCAGCAGCCCAGGGACAGGGGTTGGGGCCAACGTCCTGACTTTC,CASSPGTGVGANVLTF
TRBD1,TRBJ1-1,few,TRBV7-9,16,TGTGCCAGCAGCCCCGGGACAGGGGGCGGAATCACTGAAGCTTTCTTT,CASSPGTGGGITEAFF
NA,TRBJ2-1,few,TRBV29-1,12,TGCAGCGTTACGGACAGCTGGGATGAGCAGTTCTTC,CSVTDSWDEQFF
NA,TRBJ1-5,few,TRBV15,20,TGTGCCACCAGCAGAGATCTTATCGGGACCTCCTCATATAGCAATCAGCCCCAGCATTTT,CATSRDLIGTSSYSNQPQHF
NA,TRBJ1-5,few,TRBV20-1,13,TGCAGTGTCGGGACAAGCTACAATCAGCCCCAGCATTTT,CSVGTSYNQPQHF
NA,TRBJ2-2,few,TRBV7-3,14,TGTGCCAGCAGTTCAGGGTTCCGGGGCGGGGAGCTGTTTTTT,CASSSGFRGGELFF
TRBD1,TRBJ1-4,many,TRBV2,15,TGTGCCAGCAGCGTTGACAGGGCCAGTGGGGAAAAACTGTTTTTT,CASSVDRASGEKLFF